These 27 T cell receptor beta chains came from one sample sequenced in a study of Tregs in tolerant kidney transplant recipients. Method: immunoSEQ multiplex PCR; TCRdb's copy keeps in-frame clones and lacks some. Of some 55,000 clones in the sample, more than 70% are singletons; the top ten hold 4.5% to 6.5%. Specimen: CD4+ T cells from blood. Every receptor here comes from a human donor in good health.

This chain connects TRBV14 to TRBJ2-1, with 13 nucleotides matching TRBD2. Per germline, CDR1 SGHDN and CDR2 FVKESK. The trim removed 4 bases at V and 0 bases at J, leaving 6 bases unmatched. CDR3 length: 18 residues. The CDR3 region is CASSRTSGGIDSYNEQFF. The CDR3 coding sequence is TGTGCCAGCAGCCGGACTAGCGGGGGTATTGACTCCTACAATGAGCAGTTCTTC.

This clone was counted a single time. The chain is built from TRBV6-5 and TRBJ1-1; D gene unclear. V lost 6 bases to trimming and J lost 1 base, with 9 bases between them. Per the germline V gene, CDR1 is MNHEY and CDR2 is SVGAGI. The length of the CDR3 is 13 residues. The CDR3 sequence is CASRRTGNTEAFF. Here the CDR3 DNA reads TGTGCCAGCAGACGAACGGGGAACACTGAAGCTTTCTTT.

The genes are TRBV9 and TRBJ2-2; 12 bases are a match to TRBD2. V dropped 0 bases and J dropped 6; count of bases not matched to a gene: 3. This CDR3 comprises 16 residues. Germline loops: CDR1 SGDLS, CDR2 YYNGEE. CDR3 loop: CASSVGLAGAAGELFF. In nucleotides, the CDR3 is TGTGCCAGCAGCGTAGGACTAGCGGGAGCCGCCGGGGAGCTGTTTTTT.

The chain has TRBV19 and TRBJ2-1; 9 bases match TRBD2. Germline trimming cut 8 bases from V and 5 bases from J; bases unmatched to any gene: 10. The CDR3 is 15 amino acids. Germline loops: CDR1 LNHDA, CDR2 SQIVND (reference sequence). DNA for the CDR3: TGTGCCAGTGACGAAGGGCGGGGGGGTCACAATGAGCAGTTCTTC. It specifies CASDEGRGGHNEQFF.

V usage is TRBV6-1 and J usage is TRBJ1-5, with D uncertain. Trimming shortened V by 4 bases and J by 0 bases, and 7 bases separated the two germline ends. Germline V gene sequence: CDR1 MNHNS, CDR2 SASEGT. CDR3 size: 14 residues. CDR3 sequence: CASSVTDSNQPQHF. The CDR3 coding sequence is TGTGCCAGCAGTGTGACGGATAGCAATCAGCCCCAGCATTTT.

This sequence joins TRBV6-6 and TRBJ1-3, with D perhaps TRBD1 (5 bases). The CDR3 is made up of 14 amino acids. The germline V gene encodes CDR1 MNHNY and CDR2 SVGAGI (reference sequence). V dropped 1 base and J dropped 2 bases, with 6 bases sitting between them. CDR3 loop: CASSYWGAGNTIYF. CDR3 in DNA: TGTGCCAGCAGTTACTGGGGGGCTGGAAACACCATATATTTT.

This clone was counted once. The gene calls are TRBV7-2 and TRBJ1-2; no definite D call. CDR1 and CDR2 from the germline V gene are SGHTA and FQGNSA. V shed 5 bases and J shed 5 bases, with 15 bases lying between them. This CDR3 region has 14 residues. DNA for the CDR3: TGTGCCAGCAGCCTAATAGGAAGTTCGTATGGCTACACCTTC. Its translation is CASSLIGSSYGYTF.

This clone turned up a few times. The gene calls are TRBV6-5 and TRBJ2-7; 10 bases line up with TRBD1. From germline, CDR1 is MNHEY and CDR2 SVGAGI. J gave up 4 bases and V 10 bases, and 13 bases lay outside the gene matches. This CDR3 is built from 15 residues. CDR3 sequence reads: CATHPRDRGAYEQYF. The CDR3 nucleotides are TGTGCCACCCACCCCCGGGACAGGGGAGCGTACGAGCAGTACTTC.

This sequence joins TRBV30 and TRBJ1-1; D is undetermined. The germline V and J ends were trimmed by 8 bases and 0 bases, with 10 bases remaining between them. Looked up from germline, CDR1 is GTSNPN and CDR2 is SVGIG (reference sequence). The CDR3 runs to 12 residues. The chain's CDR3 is CAAKFMNTEAFF. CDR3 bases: TGTGCCGCCAAATTCATGAACACTGAAGCTTTCTTT.

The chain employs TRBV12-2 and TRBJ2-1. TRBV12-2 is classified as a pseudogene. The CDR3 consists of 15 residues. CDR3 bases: TGTGCAAGTCGCTTATCGGCTAAGGGCATCAATGAGCAGTTCTTC. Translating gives CASRLSAKGINEQFF.

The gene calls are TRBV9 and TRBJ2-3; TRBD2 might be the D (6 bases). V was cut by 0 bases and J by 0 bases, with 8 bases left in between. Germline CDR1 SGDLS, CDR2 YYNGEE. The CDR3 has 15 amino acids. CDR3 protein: CASSVVAGSTDTQYF. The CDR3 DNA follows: TGTGCCAGCAGCGTAGTGGCGGGAAGCACAGATACGCAGTATTTT.

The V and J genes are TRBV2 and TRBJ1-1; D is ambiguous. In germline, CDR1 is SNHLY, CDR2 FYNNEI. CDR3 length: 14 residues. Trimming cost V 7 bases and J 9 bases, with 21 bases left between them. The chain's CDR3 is CASIAGSPTPKAFF. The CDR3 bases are TGTGCCAGCATCGCAGGCTCCCCCACACCCAAAGCTTTCTTT. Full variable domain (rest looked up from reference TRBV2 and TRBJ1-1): EPEVTQTPSHQVTQMGQEVILRCVPISNHLYFYWYRQILGQKVEFLVSFYNNEISEKSEIFDDQFSVERPDGSNFTLKIRSTKLEDSAMYFCASIAGSPTPKAFFGQGTRLTVV.

This CDR3 is CASSFLPANTGELFF. In DNA, the CDR3 is TGTGCCAGCAGTTTCCTACCAGCGAACACCGGGGAGCTGTTTTTT. The rearrangement links TRBV27 to TRBJ2-2; D unresolved. The CDR3 is 15 residues long. Germline V gene lookup returns CDR1 MNHEY and CDR2 SMNVEV (reference sequence). V was clipped by 3 bases and J by 0 bases, with 8 bases between them.

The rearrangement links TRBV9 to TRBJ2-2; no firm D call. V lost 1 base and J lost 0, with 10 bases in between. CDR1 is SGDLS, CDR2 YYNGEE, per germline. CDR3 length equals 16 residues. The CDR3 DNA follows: TGTGCCAGCAGCGTACGGGTCGGCCCGAACACCGGGGAGCTGTTTTTT. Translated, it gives CASSVRVGPNTGELFF.

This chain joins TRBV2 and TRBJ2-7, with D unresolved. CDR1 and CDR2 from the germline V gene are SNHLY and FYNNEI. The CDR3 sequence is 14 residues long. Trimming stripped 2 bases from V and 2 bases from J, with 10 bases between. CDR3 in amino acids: CASSETPLTYEQYF. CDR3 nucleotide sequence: TGTGCCAGCAGTGAAACTCCGTTAACCTACGAGCAGTACTTC.

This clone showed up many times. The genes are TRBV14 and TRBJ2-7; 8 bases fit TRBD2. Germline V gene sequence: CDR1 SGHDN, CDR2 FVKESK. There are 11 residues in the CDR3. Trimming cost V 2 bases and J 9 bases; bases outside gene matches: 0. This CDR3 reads CASSQRGGQYF. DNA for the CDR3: TGTGCCAGCAGCCAACGGGGGGGGCAGTACTTC.

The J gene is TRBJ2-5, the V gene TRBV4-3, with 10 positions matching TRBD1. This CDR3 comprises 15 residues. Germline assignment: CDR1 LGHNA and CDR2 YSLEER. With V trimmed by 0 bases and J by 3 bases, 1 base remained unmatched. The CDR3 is CASSQEGTGEETQYF. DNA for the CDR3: TGCGCCAGCAGCCAAGAAGGGACAGGGGAAGAGACCCAGTACTTC.

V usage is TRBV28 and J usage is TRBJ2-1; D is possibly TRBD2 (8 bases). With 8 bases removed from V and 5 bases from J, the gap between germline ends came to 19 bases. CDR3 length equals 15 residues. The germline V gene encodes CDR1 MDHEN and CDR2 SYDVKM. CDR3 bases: TGTGCCAGCCTCAGGGGGGGTAGCGGGAACAATGAGCAGTTCTTC. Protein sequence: CASLRGGSGNNEQFF.

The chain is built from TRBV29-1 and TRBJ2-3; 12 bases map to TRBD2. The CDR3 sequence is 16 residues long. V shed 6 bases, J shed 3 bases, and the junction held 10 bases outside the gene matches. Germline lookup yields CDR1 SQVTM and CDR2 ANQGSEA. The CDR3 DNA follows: TGCAGCGTCGGGGGACTAGCGGGCCCAGGGACAGATACGCAGTATTTT. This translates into CSVGGLAGPGTDTQYF.

The DNA for the CDR3 is TGTGCCACCAGCAGCTCGACTAGCAGCCGGGAGCAGTTCTTC. Encoded protein: CATSSSTSSREQFF. The rearrangement uses TRBV15 and TRBJ2-1; 7 positions agree with TRBD2. This CDR3 region has 14 residues. The trim removed 3 bases at V and 10 bases at J, leaving 9 bases unmatched. CDR1 LNHNV and CDR2 YYDKDF come from the germline V gene (reference sequence).

CDR3 nucleotides: TGTGCCAGCAGCTATGATCCCGGCCAGCCCCAGCATTTT. It is translated as CASSYDPGQPQHF. J is TRBJ1-5 and V is TRBV7-2; D remains ambiguous. The CDR3 extends over 13 amino acids. V was shortened by 4 bases and J by 7 bases, with 11 bases between the two germline ends. Germline V CDR1 and CDR2: SGHTA, FQGNSA.

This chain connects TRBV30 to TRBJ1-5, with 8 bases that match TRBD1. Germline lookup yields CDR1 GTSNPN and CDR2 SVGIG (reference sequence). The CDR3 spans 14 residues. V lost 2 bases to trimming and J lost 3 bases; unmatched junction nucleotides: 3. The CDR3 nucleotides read TGTGCCTGGAGTAGGACAGGGCCCAATCAGCCCCAGCATTTT. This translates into CAWSRTGPNQPQHF.

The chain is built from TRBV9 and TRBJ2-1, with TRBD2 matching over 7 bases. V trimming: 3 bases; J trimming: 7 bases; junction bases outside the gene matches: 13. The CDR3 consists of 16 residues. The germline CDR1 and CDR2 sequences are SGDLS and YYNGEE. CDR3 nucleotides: TGTGCCAGCAGCGCCTCCTATGGACTAGTGGGTAATGAGCAGTTCTTC. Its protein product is CASSASYGLVGNEQFF.

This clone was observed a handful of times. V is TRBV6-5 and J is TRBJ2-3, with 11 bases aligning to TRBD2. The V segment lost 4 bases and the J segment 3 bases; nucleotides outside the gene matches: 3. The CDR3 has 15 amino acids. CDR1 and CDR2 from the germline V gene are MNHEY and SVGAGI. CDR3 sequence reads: CASSLAGGPTDTQYF. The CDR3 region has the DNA TGTGCCAGCAGTTTAGCGGGAGGGCCAACAGATACGCAGTATTTT.

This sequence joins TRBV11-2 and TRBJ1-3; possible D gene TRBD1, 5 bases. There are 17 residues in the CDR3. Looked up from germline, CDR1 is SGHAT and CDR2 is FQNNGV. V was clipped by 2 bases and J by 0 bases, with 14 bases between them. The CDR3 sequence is CASSLSPTGASGNTIYF. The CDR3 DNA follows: TGTGCCAGCAGCTTATCCCCCACAGGAGCCTCTGGAAACACCATATATTTT.

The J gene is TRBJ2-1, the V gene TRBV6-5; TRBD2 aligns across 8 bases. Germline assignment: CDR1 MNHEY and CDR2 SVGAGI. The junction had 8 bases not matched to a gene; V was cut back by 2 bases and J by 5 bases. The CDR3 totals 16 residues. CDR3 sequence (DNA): TGTGCCAGCAGTTACACTGGACTAGCCTTAAACAATGAGCAGTTCTTC. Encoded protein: CASSYTGLALNNEQFF.

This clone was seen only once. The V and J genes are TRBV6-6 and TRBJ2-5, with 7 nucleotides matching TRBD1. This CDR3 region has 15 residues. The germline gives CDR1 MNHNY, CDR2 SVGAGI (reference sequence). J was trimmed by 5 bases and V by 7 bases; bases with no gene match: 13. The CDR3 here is CASKSHRGGGETQYF. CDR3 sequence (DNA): TGTGCCAGCAAGTCCCACAGGGGTGGTGGGGAGACCCAGTACTTC.